The TCR beta chain under discussion was sequenced for a study of molecular identifiers for immune sequencing clone quantification. Listed TCR primers and previously described methods were used for bulk TCR libraries. Each CDR3 protein gets one entry after TCRdb re-called the PCR reads with MiXCR. This sample yields under 800,000 distinct CDR3 sequences, of which over 25% are seen a single time; about 0.73% belongs to the top ten. Naive CD8 libraries came from roughly 20,000 to 1,000,000 sorted cells with 10%, 30% or 50% RNA. From germline, CDR1 is DFQATT and CDR2 SNEGSKA (reference sequence). This CDR3 comprises 16 residues. The trim removed 3 bases at V and 6 bases at J, leaving 16 bases unmatched.

This chain links TRBV20-1 with TRBJ1-1; TRBD1 agrees at 7 bases. Sequences were obtained from naive CD8+ T cells from blood, with Jurkat cell RNA spiked in. Noted subset: FACS-sorted CD8+CD4-CCR7+CD45RA+ naive T cells. This TCR was recovered from a human donor in good health. Some libraries in this study had Jurkat cell RNA spiked in. Written as DNA, the CDR3 is TGCAGTGCTAGCGCCAGGGGGGGTTTTGAGGACTCTGAAGCTTTCTTT. This encodes CSASARGGFEDSEAFF.